This T cell receptor beta chain was sequenced in a study of human T cells and chemical hapten exposure. About the study: Sensitization involved placing 2% DPC onto a 2 cm by 2 cm region of upper inner arm skin.

TCRdb used MiXCR to reprocess the RACE reads, holding one entry per CDR3 protein. The repertoire holds about 82,000 distinct CDR3 sequences, with less than 8.5% as singletons. At least ten counts were recorded for this clonotype. Time point denoted: patch test 2, 6 weeks after DPC sensitization. Treatment here: therapeutic diphenylcyclopropenone sensitization with weekly scalp DPC. The CDR3 sequence is 16 residues long. The germline V gene encodes CDR1 SNHLY and CDR2 FYNNEI. The ends were cut back, 7 bases at V and 0 bases at J, with 15 bases in the middle. This clonotype was sampled from a woman in her 30s with alopecia areata. Some clones in this sample may be carry-over from other donors' samples. The chain recombines TRBV2 with TRBJ2-2, with D possibly matching TRBD2 (6 bases). The sequenced sample was whole blood, obtained in connection with sensitization to the hapten diphenylcyclopropenone (DPC). CDR3 residues: CASTQDTGANTGELFF. For the CDR3, the DNA is TGTGCCAGCACCCAGGATACGGGGGCGAACACCGGGGAGCTGTTTTTT.